This T cell receptor (beta chain) came from a study of cytomegalovirus exposure and HLA in healthy donors. At the level of the study: Some 200 million T cells yielded some 120 million unique TCR beta sequences in earlier analysis. Broader study findings: Follow-up analysis seemed to connect common viral pathogens with several of the most significant clusters identified. In a later analysis, about 17,000 TCR beta sequences were associated with HLA alleles at 0.05 false discovery rate.

PCR involved 60 Vbeta and 13 Jbeta primers. This table comes from immunoSEQ multiplex PCR, and its TCRdb copy is limited to in-frame clones, with some not included. The sample records around 190,000 clones, around 73% being singletons. With regard to this clone: Its cognate antigen is unknown.

The CDR3 runs to 16 residues. V lost 5 bases, J lost 5 bases, and 21 bases lay in between. Germline V gives CDR1 MGHDK, CDR2 SYGVNS. The sequenced sample was PBMCs. This rearrangement joins TRBV25-1 to TRBJ1-1; D unresolved. The receptor was isolated from a woman in her 30s in good health and CMV-seronegative. CDR3 protein: CASSKRYGVKGTEAFF. The CDR3 region has the DNA TGTGCCAGCAGTAAAAGATACGGGGTAAAAGGGACTGAAGCTTTCTTT.